These 28 T cell receptor beta chains came from one sample sequenced in a study of T cell repertoires in cytomegalovirus infection. MiXCR was run by TCRdb on the reads, yielding one entry per CDR3 protein. Among a few hundred thousand distinct CDR3 sequences listed, around 40% were seen once. No antigens are known for them. The specimen was cultured PBMCs, collected from culture after CMV antigen stimulation. The receptors here all came from a human donor in good health (CMV status not recorded). Some clones in this sample may be carry-over from other donors' samples.

The chain uses TRBV19 and TRBJ1-4; 8 nucleotides agree with TRBD1. Germline-derived CDR1 and CDR2 are LNHDA and SQIVND (reference sequence). Trimming removed 9 bases from V and 5 bases from J; junction bases left unmatched: 8. The CDR3 is 14 residues long. CDR3 sequence reads: CASNFRDRNEKLFF. The CDR3 DNA sequence: TGTGCCAGCAACTTCCGGGACAGGAATGAAAAACTGTTTTTT.

This clonotype occurred a few times. CDR3: CASSLRTGALGTEAFF. The CDR3 DNA sequence: TGTGCCAGCAGCCTTCGGACAGGGGCCTTGGGCACTGAAGCTTTCTTT. This chain links TRBV7-2 with TRBJ1-1; TRBD1 matches 9 bases. Trimming at V came to 5 bases and at J to 4 bases, leaving 11 bases not matched to a gene. CDR1 and CDR2 (germline): SGHTA, FQGNSA. CDR3 size: 16 residues.

This clonotype has only a few counts. J is TRBJ2-5 and V is TRBV7-2; D is unclear. This CDR3 comprises 13 residues. V was cut by 5 bases and J by 5 bases, with 12 bases left in between. Per the germline V gene, CDR1 is SGHTA and CDR2 is FQGNSA. The CDR3 DNA is TGTGCCAGCAGCCCAGGAATGGAGGAGACCCAGTACTTC. It yields the protein CASSPGMEETQYF.

The chain joins TRBV7-8 to TRBJ2-3; D may be TRBD2 (7 bases). The germline V gene has CDR1 SGHVS and CDR2 FQNEAQ. This CDR3 has 14 residues. Trimming took off 5 bases at V and 5 bases at J, with 14 bases between the two ends. The CDR3: CASSPAGAGDTQYF. CDR3 coding DNA: TGTGCCAGCAGCCCTGCGGGGGCGGGAGATACGCAGTATTTT.

This sequence joins TRBV6-1 and TRBJ1-5; D may be TRBD1 (6 bases). The CDR3 length is 16 residues. V lost 7 bases to trimming and J lost 4 bases, with 20 bases between them. CDR1 and CDR2 from the germline V gene are MNHNS and SASEGT. CDR3 loop: CASNEGEANKNQPQHF. CDR3 sequence (DNA): TGTGCCAGCAATGAGGGGGAAGCCAATAAAAATCAGCCCCAGCATTTT.

The chain links TRBV6-1 to TRBJ2-1, with TRBD1 as a possible D gene (6 bases). This CDR3 is built from 15 residues. The germline CDR1 and CDR2 sequences are MNHNS and SASEGT. The germline V and J ends were trimmed by 5 bases and 0 bases, with 11 bases remaining between them. The CDR3 bases are TGTGCCAGCAGTCAGGGGTCCCCCTCCTACAATGAGCAGTTCTTC. Translating it yields CASSQGSPSYNEQFF.

The chain employs TRBV5-1 and TRBJ2-7, with TRBD2 as a possible D gene (5 bases). The CDR3 covers 15 residues. V shed 0 bases and J shed 4 bases, with 14 bases lying between them. Germline assignment: CDR1 SGHRS and CDR2 YFSETQ. The CDR3 sequence: CASSLDRTDLYEQYF. The CDR3 DNA reads TGCGCCAGCAGCTTGGATAGAACGGACTTGTACGAGCAGTACTTC.

This rearrangement joins TRBV20-1 to TRBJ2-5; D might be TRBD2 (6 bases). Deletions cut 6 bases from V and 4 bases from J, with 12 bases between. Looked up from germline, CDR1 is DFQATT and CDR2 is SNEGSKA (reference sequence). The CDR3 is made up of 12 amino acids. CDR3 in DNA: TGCAGTGCCACACTAGCCCCAGAGACCCAGTACTTC. Translated, it gives CSATLAPETQYF.

This clonotype has just a few counts. The V gene is TRBV20-1, the J gene TRBJ2-5; tentatively, D is TRBD2 (5 bases). This CDR3 spans 14 amino acids. CDR1 and CDR2 (germline): DFQATT, SNEGSKA (reference sequence). V was shortened by 1 base and J by 5 bases, with 14 bases between the two germline ends. CDR3 nucleotides: TGCAGTGCTAGAGTGGCGCTAGGCGGGGAGACCCAGTACTTC. Protein: CSARVALGGETQYF.

V gene TRBV15 combines with J gene TRBJ1-2; possibly TRBD1 for D (5 bases). This CDR3 spans 15 amino acids. The germline CDR1 and CDR2 sequences are LNHNV and YYDKDF (reference sequence). Trimming pared 1 base from V and 6 bases from J, leaving 15 bases between. The CDR3 DNA follows: TGTGCCACCAGCAGAGGGGGCCTATACCAGGATGGCTACACCTTC. Translating it yields CATSRGGLYQDGYTF.

The gene calls are TRBV29-1 and TRBJ2-7, with 11 bases identical to TRBD2. Per germline, CDR1 SQVTM and CDR2 ANQGSEA. The V segment lost 7 bases and the J segment 7 bases; nucleotides outside the gene matches: 9. The CDR3 totals 13 residues. CDR3 DNA sequence: TGCAGCGGCTTAGCGGGAGGGCCGGGTGAGCAGTACTTC. This encodes CSGLAGGPGEQYF.

Written as DNA, the CDR3 is TGTGCCAGCAGTTTTGGGTTCAAGGGTGAGTTTCAGCCCCAGCATTTT. The encoded protein is CASSFGFKGEFQPQHF. This chain connects TRBV12-3 or TRBV12-4 to TRBJ1-5, with D hard to call. The CDR3 is 16 amino acids. V lost 3 bases and J 6 bases, leaving 18 bases between the germline ends.

This clonotype was observed a few times. The chain uses TRBV3-1 and TRBJ2-1; 9 bases map to TRBD1. The V gene end was trimmed by 6 bases and the J gene end by 7 bases; junction bases not matched to a gene: 22. Germline V gene lookup returns CDR1 LGHDT and CDR2 YNNKEL (reference sequence). The CDR3 loop spans 19 amino acids. CDR3 nucleotide sequence: TGTGCCAGCAGTCATACAGGGGGCGGGCGAAGGGACCGCTCGAATGAGCAGTTCTTC. Translation gives CASSHTGGGRRDRSNEQFF.

V usage is TRBV6-5 and J usage is TRBJ2-5, with D perhaps TRBD1 (6 bases). Per germline, CDR1 MNHEY and CDR2 SVGAGI. The CDR3 contains 14 residues. Trimming took off 2 bases at V and 5 bases at J, with 12 bases between the two ends. CDR3 sequence reads: CASSYGGQQETQYF. The CDR3 DNA reads as TGTGCCAGCAGTTACGGAGGACAGCAGGAGACCCAGTACTTC.

This clonotype was detected only a few times. The chain recombines TRBV12-5 with TRBJ1-6, with D possibly being TRBD1 (6 bases). Trimming stripped 9 bases from V and 0 bases from J, with 15 bases between. CDR3 length: 16 residues. CDR1 is LGHNT, CDR2 FRNRAP, per germline. CDR3 coding DNA: TGTGCTAGCGGGGACAAGCGGCTCTCCTATAATTCACCCCTCCACTTT. Protein product: CASGDKRLSYNSPLHF.

The chain carries TRBV11-2 and TRBJ2-1; tentatively, D is TRBD1 (7 bases). The length of the CDR3 is 15 residues. Deletions cut 1 base from V and 7 bases from J, with 14 bases between. Germline V gene data show CDR1 as SGHAT and CDR2 as FQNNGV. CDR3 nucleotide sequence: TGTGCCAGCAGCTTAGGGCCTGCAGGGGGGAATGAGCAGTTCTTC. It encodes CASSLGPAGGNEQFF.

The V and J genes are TRBV5-5 and TRBJ2-3, with 9 positions matching TRBD2. The trim removed 7 bases at V and 5 bases at J, leaving 14 bases unmatched. Germline V gives CDR1 SGHKS, CDR2 YYEKEE (reference sequence). CDR3 length: 16 amino acids. The CDR3 DNA follows: TGTGCCAGCTCCCCGAAGGCGGGAGGGCCAAGAGATACGCAGTATTTT. This gives the protein CASSPKAGGPRDTQYF.

This chain uses TRBV7-6 with TRBJ1-6, with D unclear. V was clipped by 3 bases and J by 13 bases, with 10 bases between them. The CDR3 spans 12 residues. The germline V gene encodes CDR1 SGHVS and CDR2 FNYEAQ. The DNA of the CDR3 is TGTGCCAGCAGCTTCGGGCGACCCCCCCTCCACTTT. It translates to CASSFGRPPLHF.

This rearrangement joins TRBV6-7 to TRBJ2-1; D is possibly TRBD2 (6 bases). TRBV6-7 is marked as an open reading frame, function uncertain. The CDR3 runs 18 residues. V gave up 1 base and J gave up 8 bases, with 24 bases separating them. DNA of the CDR3: TGTGCCAGCAGTTACTTCCCCCAGACTAGTGCCGAATGCGATGAGCAGTTCTTC. Translation gives CASSYFPQTSAECDEQFF.

The CDR3 DNA reads TGTGCCAGCAACGGAAGGAGCTCCTACGAGCAGTACTTC. This sequence encodes CASNGRSSYEQYF. The chain recombines TRBV6-2 or TRBV6-3 with TRBJ2-7; D is ambiguous. The CDR3 loop spans 13 amino acids. The germline V gene has CDR1 MNHEY and CDR2 SVGEGT. The V end lost 7 bases, the J end lost 0 bases, and 10 bases lay between the germline ends.

The rearrangement uses TRBV7-1 and TRBJ2-3; 7 bases match TRBD2. TRBV7-1 is an ORF, and what it does is uncertain. The V segment lost 2 bases and the J segment 3 bases; nucleotides outside the gene matches: 5. The CDR3 has 15 residues. CDR3: CASSSKGGRTDTQYF. CDR3 sequence (DNA): TGTGCCAGCAGCTCAAAGGGAGGGAGGACAGATACGCAGTATTTT.

The chain combines TRBV5-5 with TRBJ1-5; unclear D gene. The CDR3 has 13 amino acids. The germline V gene encodes CDR1 SGHKS and CDR2 YYEKEE (reference sequence). Trimming took off 3 bases at V and 6 bases at J, with 10 bases between the two ends. The CDR3 loop reads CASSSSPRQPQHF. CDR3 in DNA: TGTGCCAGCAGCTCCTCGCCTCGTCAGCCCCAGCATTTT.

This clonotype was observed a handful of times. This chain links TRBV7-2 with TRBJ2-1; TRBD2 agrees at 12 bases. V dropped 4 bases and J dropped 6; count of bases not matched to a gene: 4. Germline CDR1 SGHTA, CDR2 FQGNSA. The CDR3 covers 15 residues. CDR3 nucleotides: TGTGCCAGCAGCTACACTAGCGGGGGGAGCAATGAGCAGTTCTTC. It encodes CASSYTSGGSNEQFF.

This clonotype was recorded once. The junction shows a germline mismatch at one end, possibly a read error. The chain joins TRBV5-3 to TRBJ1-2; maybe TRBD1 (6 bases). TRBV5-3 is an ORF for which the function is uncertain. The CDR3 totals 15 residues. The CDR3 loop reads CASSLAIQGGYGYTF. As DNA, the CDR3 is TGTGCCAGCAGCTTGGCTATACAGGGAGGCTATGGCTACACCTTC.

The J gene is TRBJ2-1, the V gene TRBV10-3, with no clear D. Per the germline V gene, CDR1 is ENHRY and CDR2 is SYGVKD. Trimming pared 2 bases from V and 8 bases from J, leaving 4 bases between. The CDR3 extends over 11 amino acids. DNA for the CDR3: TGTGCCATCAGTGAGGTGGATGAGCAGTTCTTC. Residues: CAISEVDEQFF.

V and J are TRBV20-1 and TRBJ1-2, with D uncertain. Germline V lookup: CDR1 DFQATT, CDR2 SNEGSKA (reference sequence). V was pared by 3 bases and J by 5 bases, with 10 bases between. The CDR3 loop spans 12 amino acids. The CDR3 reads CSASRREYGYTF. CDR3 coding DNA: TGCAGTGCTAGCAGAAGGGAGTATGGCTACACCTTC.

This sequence joins TRBV4-1 and TRBJ2-6; D ambiguous. This CDR3 spans 18 amino acids. Germline loops: CDR1 MGHRA, CDR2 YSYEKL. The V end was cut by 0 bases, the J end by 1 base, with 13 bases between. CDR3 residues: CASSQDETLKSGANVLTF. The DNA of the CDR3 is TGCGCCAGCAGCCAAGATGAGACACTAAAGTCTGGGGCCAACGTCCTGACTTTC.

The table lists this clonotype with a few counts. The chain is built from TRBV27 and TRBJ1-5; D perhaps matches TRBD1 (6 bases). The CDR3 is 13 amino acids. Germline V gene sequence: CDR1 MNHEY, CDR2 SMNVEV (reference sequence). Trimming pared 6 bases from V and 5 bases from J, leaving 11 bases between. The CDR3 is CASSRDTYQPQHF. CDR3 bases: TGTGCCAGCAGCCGGGACACCTATCAGCCCCAGCATTTT.